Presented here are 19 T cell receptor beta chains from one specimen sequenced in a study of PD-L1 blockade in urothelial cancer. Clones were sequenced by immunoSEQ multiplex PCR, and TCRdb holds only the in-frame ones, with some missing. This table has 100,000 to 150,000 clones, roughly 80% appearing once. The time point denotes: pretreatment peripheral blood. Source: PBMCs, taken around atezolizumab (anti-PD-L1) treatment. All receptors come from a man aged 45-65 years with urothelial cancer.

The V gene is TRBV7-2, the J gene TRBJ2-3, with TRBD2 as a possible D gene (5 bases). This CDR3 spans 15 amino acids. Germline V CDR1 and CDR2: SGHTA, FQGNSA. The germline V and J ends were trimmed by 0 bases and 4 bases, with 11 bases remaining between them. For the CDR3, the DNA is TGTGCCAGCAGCTTAGCGGGAGCTCGGCCAGATACGCAGTATTTT. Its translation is CASSLAGARPDTQYF. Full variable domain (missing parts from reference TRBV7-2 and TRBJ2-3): GAGVSQSPSNKVTEKGKDVELRCDPISGHTALYWYRQSLGQGLEFLIYFQGNSAPDKSGLPSDRFSAERTGGSVSTLTIQRTQQEDSAVYLCASSLAGARPDTQYFGPGTRLTVL.

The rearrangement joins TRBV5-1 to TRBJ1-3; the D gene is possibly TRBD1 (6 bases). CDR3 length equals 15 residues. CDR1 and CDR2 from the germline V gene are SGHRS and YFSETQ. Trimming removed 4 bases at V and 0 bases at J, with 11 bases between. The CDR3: CASSAQGVSGNTIYF. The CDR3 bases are TGCGCCAGCAGCGCACAGGGAGTCTCTGGAAACACCATATATTTT.

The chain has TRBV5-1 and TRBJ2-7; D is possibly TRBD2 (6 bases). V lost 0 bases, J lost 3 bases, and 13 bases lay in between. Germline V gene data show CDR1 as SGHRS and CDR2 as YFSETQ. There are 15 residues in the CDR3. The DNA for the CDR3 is TGCGCCAGCAGCTTGGGTGTCGGGAGCGGCTACGAGCAGTACTTC. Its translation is CASSLGVGSGYEQYF.

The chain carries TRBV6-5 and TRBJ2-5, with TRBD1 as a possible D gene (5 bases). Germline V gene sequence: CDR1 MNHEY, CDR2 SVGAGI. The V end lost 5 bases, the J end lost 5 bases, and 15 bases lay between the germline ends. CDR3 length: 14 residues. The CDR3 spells CASSRQGGGETQYF. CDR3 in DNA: TGTGCCAGCAGTCGGCAGGGTGGTGGCGAGACCCAGTACTTC.

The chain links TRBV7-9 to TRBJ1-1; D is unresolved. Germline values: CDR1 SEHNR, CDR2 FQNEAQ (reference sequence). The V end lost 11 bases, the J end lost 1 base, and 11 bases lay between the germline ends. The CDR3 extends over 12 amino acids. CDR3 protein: CAAMRPNTEAFF. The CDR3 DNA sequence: TGTGCCGCGATGAGGCCGAACACTGAAGCTTTCTTT.

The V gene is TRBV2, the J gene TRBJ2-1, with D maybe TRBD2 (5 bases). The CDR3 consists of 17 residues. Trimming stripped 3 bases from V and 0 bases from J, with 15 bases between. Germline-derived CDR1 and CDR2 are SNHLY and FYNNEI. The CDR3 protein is CASSDRLAMSSYNEQFF. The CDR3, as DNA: TGTGCCAGCAGTGATAGGTTAGCGATGAGCTCCTACAATGAGCAGTTCTTC.

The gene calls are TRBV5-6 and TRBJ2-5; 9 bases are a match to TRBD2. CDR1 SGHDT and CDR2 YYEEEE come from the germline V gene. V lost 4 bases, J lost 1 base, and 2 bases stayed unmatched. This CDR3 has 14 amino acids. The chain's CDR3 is CASSLAGPQETQYF. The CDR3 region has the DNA TGTGCCAGCAGCCTAGCGGGACCCCAAGAGACCCAGTACTTC.

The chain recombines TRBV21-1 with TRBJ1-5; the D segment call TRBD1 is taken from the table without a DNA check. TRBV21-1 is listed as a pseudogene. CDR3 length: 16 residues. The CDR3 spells CASSKDDRESNQPQHF. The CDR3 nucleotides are TGTGCCAGCAGCAAAGACGACAGGGAGAGCAATCAGCCCCAGCATTTT.

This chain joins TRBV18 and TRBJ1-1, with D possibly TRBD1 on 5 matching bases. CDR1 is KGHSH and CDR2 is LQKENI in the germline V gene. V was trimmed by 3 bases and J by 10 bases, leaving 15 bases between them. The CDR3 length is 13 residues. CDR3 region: CASSPSRGDGAFF. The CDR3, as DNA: TGTGCCAGCTCACCGTCACGGGGGGATGGAGCTTTCTTT. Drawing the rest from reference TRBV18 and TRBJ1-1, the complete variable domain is NAGVMQNPRHLVRRRGQEARLRCSPMKGHSHVYWYRQLPEEGLKFMVYLQKENIIDESGMPKERFSAEFPKEGPSILRIQQVVRGDSAAYFCASSPSRGDGAFFGQGTRLTVV.

CDR3 sequence: CASNLPTGEFNQPQHF. The CDR3 region has the DNA TGTGCCAGCAACTTACCGACAGGGGAATTCAATCAGCCCCAGCATTTT. The gene calls are TRBV6-9 and TRBJ1-5; 8 bases fit TRBD1. The CDR3 is made up of 16 amino acids. CDR1 and CDR2 from the germline V gene are MNHGY and SVAAGI. The trim removed 7 bases at V and 3 bases at J, leaving 11 bases unmatched.

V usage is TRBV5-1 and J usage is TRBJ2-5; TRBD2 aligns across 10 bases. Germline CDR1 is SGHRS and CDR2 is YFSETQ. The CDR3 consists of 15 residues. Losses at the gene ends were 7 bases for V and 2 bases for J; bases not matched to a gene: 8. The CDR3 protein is CASFPGLAYQETQYF. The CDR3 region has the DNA TGCGCCAGCTTTCCGGGACTAGCGTATCAAGAGACCCAGTACTTC.

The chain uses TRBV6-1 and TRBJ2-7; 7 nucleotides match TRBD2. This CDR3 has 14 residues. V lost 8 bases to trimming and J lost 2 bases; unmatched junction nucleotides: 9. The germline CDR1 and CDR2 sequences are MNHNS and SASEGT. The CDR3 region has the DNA TGTGCCAGCCAGGGCAAGCGGGGCCCCTACGAGCAGTACTTC. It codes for CASQGKRGPYEQYF.

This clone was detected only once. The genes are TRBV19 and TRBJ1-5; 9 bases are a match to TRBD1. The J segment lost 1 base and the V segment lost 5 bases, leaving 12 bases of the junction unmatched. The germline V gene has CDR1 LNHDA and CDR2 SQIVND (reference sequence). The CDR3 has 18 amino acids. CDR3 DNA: TGTGCCAGTAGTTTGCGTTGGACAGGGGAAATCAGCAATCAGCCCCAGCATTTT. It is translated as CASSLRWTGEISNQPQHF.

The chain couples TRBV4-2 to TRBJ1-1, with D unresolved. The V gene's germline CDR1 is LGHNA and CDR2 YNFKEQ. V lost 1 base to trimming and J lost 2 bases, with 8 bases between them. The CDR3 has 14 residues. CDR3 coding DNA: TGTGCCAGCAGCCAAGTCGGTCATAACACTGAAGCTTTCTTT. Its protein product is CASSQVGHNTEAFF.

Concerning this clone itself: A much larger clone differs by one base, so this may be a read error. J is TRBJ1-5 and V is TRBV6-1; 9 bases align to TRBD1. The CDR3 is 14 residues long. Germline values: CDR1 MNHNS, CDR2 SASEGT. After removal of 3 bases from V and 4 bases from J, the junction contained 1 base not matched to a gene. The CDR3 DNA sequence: TGTGCCAGCAGTGACGGACAGGGGAATCAGCCCCAGCATTTT. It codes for CASSDGQGNQPQHF.

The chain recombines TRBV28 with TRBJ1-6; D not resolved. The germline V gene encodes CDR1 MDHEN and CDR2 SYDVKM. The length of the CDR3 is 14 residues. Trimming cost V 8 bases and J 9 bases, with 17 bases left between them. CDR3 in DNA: TGTGCCAGCCGAGTTTCCCCCCGCATTTCACCCCTCCACTTT. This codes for CASRVSPRISPLHF.

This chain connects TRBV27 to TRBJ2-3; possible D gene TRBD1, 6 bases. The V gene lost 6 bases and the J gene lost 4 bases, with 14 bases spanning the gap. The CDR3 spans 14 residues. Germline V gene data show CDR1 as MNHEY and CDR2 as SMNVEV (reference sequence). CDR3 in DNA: TGTGCCAGCAGGAAACAGGGCAGGGCAGATACGCAGTATTTT. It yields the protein CASRKQGRADTQYF.

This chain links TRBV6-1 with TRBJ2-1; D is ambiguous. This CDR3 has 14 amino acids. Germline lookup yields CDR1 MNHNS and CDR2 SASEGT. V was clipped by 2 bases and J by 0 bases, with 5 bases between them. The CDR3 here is CASSEWASYNEQFF. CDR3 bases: TGTGCCAGCAGTGAATGGGCCTCCTACAATGAGCAGTTCTTC.

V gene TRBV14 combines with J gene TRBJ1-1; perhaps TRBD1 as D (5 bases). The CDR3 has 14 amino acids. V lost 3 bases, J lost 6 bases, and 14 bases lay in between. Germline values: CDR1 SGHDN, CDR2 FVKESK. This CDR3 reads CASSHRVRVAEAFF. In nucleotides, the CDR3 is TGTGCCAGCAGCCACAGGGTTCGGGTGGCTGAAGCTTTCTTT.